This entry is about one TCR beta chain. These data are taken from a study of blood T cell repertoires in COVID-19. Study as a whole: T cells, B-cell-depleted T cells, or PBMCs supplied cDNA or gDNA.

Under the authors' procedure: The authors estimated nucleated cell counts from reference gene primer amplification. Measured with immunoSEQ multiplex PCR; TCRdb has only the in-frame clones, and not every one. V, J and clone size are those of that table, while D and trimming were read from the DNA. The sample carries around 250,000 clones, 91% recorded once. The participants were between about 18 and 90 years old and came from some 25 US areas. Cohorts were assigned according to the clinical history that participants reported. CDR3 size: 13 residues. From germline, CDR1 is GTSNPN and CDR2 SVGIG (reference sequence). Germline trimming cut 2 bases from V and 7 bases from J; bases unmatched to any gene: 7.

The source material was PBMCs or T cells enriched from blood (not recorded which). This chain links TRBV30 with TRBJ1-1; 7 bases align to TRBD1. The TCR originated in a man aged 35 to 55 who had been exposed to COVID-19. In DNA form, the CDR3 reads TGTGCCTGGAGTAGATCGGGACAGCGTGAAGCTTTCTTT. Translated, it gives CAWSRSGQREAFF.